This T cell receptor beta chain was captured by sequencing in a study of shared clonotypes between healthy human individuals. Produced via immunoSEQ multiplex PCR; TCRdb's table is partial and in-frame only. The sample records over 750,000 clones, roughly 96% being singletons. The study's findings and limits: Limitation of the genetic and exposure-history diversity represented came from the few donors.

As defined, naive CD8 cells were CD45RO-negative and positively selected for CCR7, with terminally differentiated effector memory CD45RA+ cells excluded. Of note for this clone: Its antigen is not known.

This CDR3 spans 14 amino acids. Germline V lookup: CDR1 SGHVS, CDR2 FQNEAQ. V gave up 5 bases and J gave up 6 bases; unmatched junction bases: 5. This chain links TRBV7-8 with TRBJ2-1, with 9 positions matching TRBD2. The source of this sequence is a young man in good health. Sequences were obtained from naive CD8+ T cells sorted from blood. The CDR3 nucleotides are TGTGCCAGCAGCCCAGAACTAGCGGGCAATGAGCAGTTCTTC. It codes for CASSPELAGNEQFF.